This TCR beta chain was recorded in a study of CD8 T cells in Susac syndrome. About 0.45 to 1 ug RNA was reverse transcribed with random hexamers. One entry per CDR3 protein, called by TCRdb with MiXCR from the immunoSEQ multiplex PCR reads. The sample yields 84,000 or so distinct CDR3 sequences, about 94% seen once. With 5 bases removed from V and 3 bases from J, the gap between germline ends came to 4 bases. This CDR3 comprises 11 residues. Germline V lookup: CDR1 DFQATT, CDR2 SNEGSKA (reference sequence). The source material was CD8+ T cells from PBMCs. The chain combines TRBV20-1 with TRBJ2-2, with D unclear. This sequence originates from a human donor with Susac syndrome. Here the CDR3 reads CSALHTGELFF. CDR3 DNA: TGCAGTGCTCTGCACACCGGGGAGCTGTTTTTT.